This T cell receptor beta chain was observed in a study of blood T cell repertoires in COVID-19. Study-wide background: Some COVID-19 samples were acute and others convalescent; all came from the United States, Italy and Spain. T cells, B-cell-depleted T cells, or PBMCs provided the cDNA or gDNA that served as material.

Sequencing was performed with immunoSEQ multiplex PCR; in TCRdb, only in-frame clones are kept and a portion is missing. In the table there are about 190,000 clones, under 85% of which are singletons. The germline V gene has CDR1 MNHEY and CDR2 SMNVEV (reference sequence). J was trimmed by 4 bases and V by 5 bases; bases with no gene match: 2. The CDR3 consists of 13 residues. This sequence originates from a woman in her thirties or forties with acute or convalescent COVID-19. V gene TRBV27 combines with J gene TRBJ1-2; 9 bases are a match to TRBD1. The specimen sequenced was peripheral blood. The CDR3 region has the DNA TGTGCCAGCAGTGGGGACAGGGCCTATGGCTACACCTTC. Encoded protein: CASSGDRAYGYTF.